This entry lists 25 T cell receptor beta chains sequenced from one sample in a study of shared clonotypes between healthy human individuals. This table comes from immunoSEQ multiplex PCR, and its TCRdb copy is limited to in-frame clones, with some not included. The sample holds 780,000 or so clones, around 77% seen once. The material sequenced was memory CD4+ T cells sorted from blood. Indicated subset: CD45RA-negative fraction. The receptors shown here come from a woman between 25 and 40 years old in good health.

This chain joins TRBV5-6 and TRBJ2-7; D perhaps matches TRBD1 (6 bases). The CDR3 has 17 amino acids. V lost 3 bases to trimming and J lost 0 bases, with 19 bases between them. In germline, CDR1 is SGHDT, CDR2 YYEEEE. The CDR3 sequence is CASSSMIRGRSSYEQYF. As DNA, the CDR3 is TGTGCCAGCAGCTCGATGATCAGGGGACGGAGCTCCTACGAGCAGTACTTC.

The chain links TRBV19 to TRBJ2-5, with 9 bases lining up with TRBD2. The J call is doubtful: the DNA matches TRBJ2-7 better. The CDR3 is made up of 16 amino acids. CDR1 LNHDA and CDR2 SQIVND come from the germline V gene (reference sequence). The CDR3 spells CASSIENSGRGYEQYF. The CDR3 nucleotides read TGTGCCAGTAGTATAGAGAATAGCGGGAGAGGCTACGAGCAGTACTTC.

The CDR3 is CASCRYTEAFF. CDR3 coding DNA: TGTGCCAGCTGTAGATACACTGAAGCTTTCTTT. The chain is built from TRBV28 and TRBJ1-1; D remains unclear. The CDR3 is 11 amino acids. Trimming left V 8 bases short and J 3 bases short, with 7 bases between. Germline CDR1 MDHEN, CDR2 SYDVKM.

This rearrangement joins TRBV11-2 to TRBJ2-1, with 11 bases aligning to TRBD1. The V segment lost 1 base and the J segment 10 bases; nucleotides outside the gene matches: 9. This CDR3 contains 16 residues. CDR1 and CDR2 from the germline V gene are SGHAT and FQNNGV. This CDR3 reads CASSLAGTGGTGEQFF. DNA for the CDR3: TGTGCCAGCAGCTTAGCCGGGACAGGGGGAACCGGGGAGCAGTTCTTC.

The count of this clone is one. The chain is built from TRBV29-1 and TRBJ1-2, with D possibly TRBD1 on 6 matching bases. Trimming took off 3 bases at V and 8 bases at J, with 13 bases between the two ends. The CDR3 covers 12 residues. Germline V gives CDR1 SQVTM, CDR2 ANQGSEA. CDR3 DNA sequence: TGCAGCGTTGAGTTGGACAGCCAAGGCTACACCTTC. Amino acids: CSVELDSQGYTF.

This clone was found a few times. The chain uses TRBV5-1 and TRBJ2-5; D ambiguous. This CDR3 is built from 14 residues. Germline V CDR1 and CDR2: SGHRS, YFSETQ. Trimming removed 1 base at V and 0 bases at J, with 7 bases between. The CDR3 coding sequence is TGCGCCAGCAGCTTGTCGCAGAACCAAGAGACCCAGTACTTC. This codes for CASSLSQNQETQYF.

This chain uses TRBV10-3 with TRBJ2-5; 12 positions match TRBD1. The germline CDR1 and CDR2 sequences are ENHRY and SYGVKD. The V gene end was trimmed by 8 bases and the J gene end by 5 bases; junction bases not matched to a gene: 6. The CDR3 extends over 14 amino acids. CDR3 loop: CAIAGTGGAETQYF. The CDR3 DNA reads TGTGCCATCGCCGGGACAGGGGGCGCGGAGACCCAGTACTTC.

This clone has a handful of counts. The rearrangement uses TRBV6-1 and TRBJ1-5, with 11 bases fitting TRBD1. In germline, CDR1 is MNHNS, CDR2 SASEGT. The CDR3 runs to 15 residues. V lost 7 bases to trimming and J lost 7 bases; unmatched junction nucleotides: 9. In nucleotides, the CDR3 is TGTGCCAGCATTCCGGGACAGGGGGTAAAACAGCCCCAGCATTTT. It codes for CASIPGQGVKQPQHF.

V and J are TRBV27 and TRBJ2-7; D is possibly TRBD1 or TRBD2 (5 bases each). Germline CDR1 is MNHEY and CDR2 is SMNVEV (reference sequence). The V and J ends lost 5 bases and 3 bases respectively, with 17 bases between them. CDR3 length: 15 residues. The CDR3: CASSPSGGIIYEQYF. The CDR3 nucleotides read TGTGCCAGCAGTCCCAGTGGGGGTATTATCTACGAGCAGTACTTC.

J is TRBJ2-3 and V is TRBV7-2; tentatively, D is TRBD2 (5 bases). This CDR3 is built from 17 residues. From germline, CDR1 is SGHTA and CDR2 FQGNSA. V was pared by 3 bases and J by 0 bases, with 16 bases between. The CDR3 nucleotides read TGTGCCAGCAGCTTCAGGATGGGGAGACCTAGCACAGATACGCAGTATTTT. Translation gives CASSFRMGRPSTDTQYF.

Written as DNA, the CDR3 is TGTGCCAGCAGTCCCTACAGGGACACTGAAGCTTTCTTT. Translating gives CASSPYRDTEAFF. V gene TRBV28 combines with J gene TRBJ1-1; D might be TRBD1 (6 bases). Germline CDR1 reads MDHEN; CDR2 reads SYDVKM. The CDR3 sequence is 13 residues long. Trimming took 5 bases from V and 3 from J, leaving 10 bases between them.

The CDR3 DNA reads as TGTGCCAGCAGCTTGGTGCTAGCGGGAGCCTACGAGCAGTACTTC. Encoded protein: CASSLVLAGAYEQYF. The J gene is TRBJ2-7, the V gene TRBV5-5, with 10 positions matching TRBD2. Germline values: CDR1 SGHKS, CDR2 YYEKEE (reference sequence). J lost 2 bases, V lost 0 bases, and 2 bases had no gene match. The CDR3 is 15 amino acids.

The chain recombines TRBV28 with TRBJ2-7; the match to TRBD1 covers 9 bases. The trim removed 5 bases at V and 1 base at J, leaving 9 bases unmatched. CDR1 and CDR2 from the germline V gene are MDHEN and SYDVKM. This CDR3 has 16 amino acids. DNA of the CDR3: TGTGCCAGCAGTGGAGTAGGACAGGGGCTATCCTACGAGCAGTACTTC. Amino acids: CASSGVGQGLSYEQYF. Variable domain in full (rest from reference TRBV28 and TRBJ2-7): DVKVTQSSRYLVKRTGEKVFLECVQDMDHENMFWYRQDPGLGLRLIYFSYDVKMKEKGDIPEGYSVSREKKERFSLILESASTNQTSMYLCASSGVGQGLSYEQYFGPGTRLTVT.

This clone was observed a handful of times. The J gene is TRBJ1-3, the V gene TRBV11-2; no definite D call. The V gene lost 2 bases and the J gene lost 1 base, with 12 bases spanning the gap. Germline CDR1 and CDR2: SGHAT and FQNNGV. The CDR3 is 16 residues long. The CDR3 DNA reads TGTGCCAGCAGCTTAAATGCAGGCATATCTGGAAACACCATATATTTT. Translated, it gives CASSLNAGISGNTIYF.

V gene TRBV7-2 combines with J gene TRBJ2-3, with a weak D call TRBD2 (6 bases). Germline V lookup: CDR1 SGHTA, CDR2 FQGNSA. CDR3 size: 16 residues. The ends were cut back, 4 bases at V and 5 bases at J, with 19 bases in the middle. The CDR3 here is CASSSRRDSWGDTQYF. The DNA for the CDR3 is TGTGCCAGCAGCTCCCGCCGGGACTCTTGGGGAGATACGCAGTATTTT.

The genes are TRBV29-1 and TRBJ2-1; TRBD2 is a possible D gene (5 bases). The CDR3 consists of 14 residues. Germline CDR1 SQVTM, CDR2 ANQGSEA. Trimming took off 1 base at V and 7 bases at J, with 14 bases between the two ends. CDR3 in DNA: TGCAGCGTTGAAGGCGCGCCCCCGGGGAATGAGCAGTTCTTC. This codes for CSVEGAPPGNEQFF.

The CDR3 sequence: CASSRGQGASQPQHF. The CDR3 DNA reads TGTGCCAGCAGTCGCGGACAGGGGGCTAGTCAGCCCCAGCATTTT. The rearrangement joins TRBV28 to TRBJ1-5, with 11 bases identical to TRBD1. The J segment lost 6 bases and the V segment lost 5 bases, leaving 6 bases of the junction unmatched. Germline V gives CDR1 MDHEN, CDR2 SYDVKM. The CDR3 sequence is 15 residues long.

This chain uses TRBV28 with TRBJ2-7; possibly TRBD2 for D (6 bases). The CDR3 sequence is 15 residues long. V was trimmed by 7 bases and J by 0 bases, leaving 16 bases between them. Germline CDR1 and CDR2: MDHEN and SYDVKM. CDR3 coding DNA: TGTGCCAGCATTGGGCTAGCGAGCAGCTCCTACGAGCAGTACTTC. This codes for CASIGLASSSYEQYF.

The table lists this clone with many counts. The V call is TRBV29-1, the J call TRBJ1-3; D is possibly TRBD1 (6 bases). Trimming pared 6 bases from V and 0 bases from J, leaving 12 bases between. This CDR3 has 14 amino acids. Per germline, CDR1 SQVTM and CDR2 ANQGSEA. The CDR3 sequence is CSVKQGNSGNTIYF. Here the CDR3 DNA reads TGCAGCGTAAAACAGGGTAACTCTGGAAACACCATATATTTT.

J is TRBJ1-2 and V is TRBV18, with a weak D call TRBD1 (6 bases). V was cut by 6 bases and J by 3 bases, with 20 bases left in between. The germline V gene encodes CDR1 KGHSH and CDR2 LQKENI. CDR3 length: 16 amino acids. The CDR3 nucleotides read TGTGCCAGCTCCCCCCGCGGGGGGCGCACGGACTATGGCTACACCTTC. It codes for CASSPRGGRTDYGYTF.

The chain has TRBV2 and TRBJ2-1; D gene ambiguous. The CDR3 loop spans 12 amino acids. Trimming left V 6 bases short and J 7 bases short, with 10 bases between. Germline CDR1 reads SNHLY; CDR2 reads FYNNEI. CDR3 in DNA: TGTGCCAGCAGGGGTAGCTGGAATGAGCAGTTCTTC. It encodes CASRGSWNEQFF.

This clone occurred a few times. The chain links TRBV5-1 to TRBJ2-3, with D unclear. V lost 0 bases, J lost 1 base, and 6 bases lay in between. This CDR3 has 14 amino acids. From germline, CDR1 is SGHRS and CDR2 YFSETQ. The CDR3 DNA reads TGCGCCAGCAGCTTGGCCTTGGGCACAGATACGCAGTATTTT. This codes for CASSLALGTDTQYF.

The chain combines TRBV9 with TRBJ1-2; no clear D. This CDR3 is built from 12 residues. Per germline, CDR1 SGDLS and CDR2 YYNGEE. Deletions cut 0 bases from V and 5 bases from J, with 5 bases between. The CDR3 nucleotides are TGTGCCAGCAGCGTAGGCTTTTATGGCTACACCTTC. It encodes CASSVGFYGYTF.

The V and J genes are TRBV7-8 and TRBJ2-7; D tentatively fits TRBD1 or TRBD2 (6 bases each). Germline loops: CDR1 SGHVS, CDR2 FQNEAQ. The CDR3 covers 14 residues. The germline V and J ends were trimmed by 1 base and 3 bases, with 10 bases remaining between them. CDR3 sequence (DNA): TGTGCCAGCAGCTTAGTCAGGGGAGGCTACGAGCAGTACTTC. Amino acid sequence: CASSLVRGGYEQYF. Full variable domain (missing parts from reference TRBV7-8 and TRBJ2-7): GAGVSQSPRYKVAKRGQDVALRCDPISGHVSLFWYQQALGQGPEFLTYFQNEAQLDKSGLPSDRFFAERPEGSVSTLKIQRTQQEDSAVYLCASSLVRGGYEQYFGPGTRLTVT.

The chain is built from TRBV7-2 and TRBJ2-4; weak D call: TRBD2 (5 bases). Germline V gene sequence: CDR1 SGHTA, CDR2 FQGNSA. This CDR3 spans 16 amino acids. V gave up 1 base and J gave up 3 bases, with 13 bases separating them. DNA of the CDR3: TGTGCCAGCAGCTTAGGGTCGCAGGCGGGCAAAAACATTCAGTACTTC. This sequence encodes CASSLGSQAGKNIQYF.